The sequence of this TCR beta chain was determined in a study of post-analysis software for immune sequencing data. The study's findings and limits: Significantly decreased normalized Chao1 diversity was recorded for multiple sclerosis patients relative to controls.

Unique molecular identifiers tagged the TCR beta cDNA libraries. Yield was approximately 500,000 cDNA molecules from about 1 to 10 million T cells. TCRdb ran MiXCR on the PCR reads and lists one entry per CDR3 protein. The sample has under 200,000 distinct CDR3 sequences, around 36% seen once. The sample holds many counts of this clonotype. What it recognizes is unknown. This CDR3 spans 13 amino acids. Germline CDR1 reads DFQATT; CDR2 reads SNEGSKA (reference sequence). V lost 5 bases, J lost 2 bases, and 11 bases lay in between. V gene TRBV20-1 combines with J gene TRBJ2-3; D might be TRBD2 (6 bases). The clonotype was recovered from a girl between 5 and 17 years old with multiple sclerosis. This specimen consisted of blood, obtained after autologous hematopoietic stem cell transplantation. The CDR3 nucleotides read TGCAGTGCTCGGGACTCCATCACAGATACGCAGTATTTT. Translated: CSARDSITDTQYF.